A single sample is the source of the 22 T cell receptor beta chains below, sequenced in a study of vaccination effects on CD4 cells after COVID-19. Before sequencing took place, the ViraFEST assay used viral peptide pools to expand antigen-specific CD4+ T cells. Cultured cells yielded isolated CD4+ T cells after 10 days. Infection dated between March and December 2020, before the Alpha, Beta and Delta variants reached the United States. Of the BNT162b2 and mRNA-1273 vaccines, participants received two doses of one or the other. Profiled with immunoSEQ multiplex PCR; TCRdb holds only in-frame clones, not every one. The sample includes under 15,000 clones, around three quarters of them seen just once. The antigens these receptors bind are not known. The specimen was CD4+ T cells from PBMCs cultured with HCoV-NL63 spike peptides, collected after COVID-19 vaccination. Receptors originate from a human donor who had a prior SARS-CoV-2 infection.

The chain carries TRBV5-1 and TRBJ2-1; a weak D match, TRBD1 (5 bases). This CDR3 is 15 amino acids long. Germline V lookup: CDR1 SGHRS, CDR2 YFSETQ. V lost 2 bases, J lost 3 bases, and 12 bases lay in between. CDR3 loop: CASSFSAGNYNEQFF. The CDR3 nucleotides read TGCGCCAGCAGCTTTTCAGCAGGGAACTACAATGAGCAGTTCTTC.

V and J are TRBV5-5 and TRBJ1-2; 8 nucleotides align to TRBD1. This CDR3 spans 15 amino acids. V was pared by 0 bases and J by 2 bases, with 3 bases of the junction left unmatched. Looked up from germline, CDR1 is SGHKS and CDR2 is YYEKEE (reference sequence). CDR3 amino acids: CASSLARTGNYGYTF. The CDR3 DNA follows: TGTGCCAGCAGCTTGGCCCGGACAGGGAACTATGGCTACACCTTC.

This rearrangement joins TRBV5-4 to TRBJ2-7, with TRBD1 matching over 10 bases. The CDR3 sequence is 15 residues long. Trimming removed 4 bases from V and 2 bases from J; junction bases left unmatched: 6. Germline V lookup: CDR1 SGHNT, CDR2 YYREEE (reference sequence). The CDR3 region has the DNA TGTGCCAGCAGCGTTACGGGGACAGGGGCCTACGAGCAGTACTTC. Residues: CASSVTGTGAYEQYF. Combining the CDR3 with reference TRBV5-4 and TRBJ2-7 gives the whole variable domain ETGVTQSPTHLIKTRGQQVTLRCSSQSGHNTVSWYQQALGQGPQFIFQYYREEENGRGNFPPRFSGLQFPNYSSELNVNALELDDSALYLCASSVTGTGAYEQYFGPGTRLTVT.

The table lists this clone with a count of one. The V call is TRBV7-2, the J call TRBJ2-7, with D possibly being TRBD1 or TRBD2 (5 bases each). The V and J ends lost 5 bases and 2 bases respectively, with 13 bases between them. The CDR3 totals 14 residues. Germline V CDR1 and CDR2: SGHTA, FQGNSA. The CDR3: CASSTGTGPYEQYF. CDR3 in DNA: TGTGCCAGCAGCACTGGGACGGGGCCCTACGAGCAGTACTTC.

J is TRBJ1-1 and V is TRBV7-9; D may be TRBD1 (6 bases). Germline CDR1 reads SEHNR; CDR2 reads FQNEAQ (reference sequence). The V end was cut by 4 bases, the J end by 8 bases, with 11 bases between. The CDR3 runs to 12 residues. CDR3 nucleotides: TGTGCCAGCAGCTGGCCCGGGACAGAAGCTTTCTTT. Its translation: CASSWPGTEAFF.

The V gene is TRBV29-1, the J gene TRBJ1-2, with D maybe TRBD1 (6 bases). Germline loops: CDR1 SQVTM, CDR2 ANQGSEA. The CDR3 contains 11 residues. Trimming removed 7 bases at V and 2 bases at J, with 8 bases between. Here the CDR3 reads CSAGENYGYTF. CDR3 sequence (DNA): TGCAGCGCAGGGGAGAACTATGGCTACACCTTC.

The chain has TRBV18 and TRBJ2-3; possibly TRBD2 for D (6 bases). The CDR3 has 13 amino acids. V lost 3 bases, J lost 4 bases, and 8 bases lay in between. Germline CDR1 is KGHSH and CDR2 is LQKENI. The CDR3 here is CASSPDYSDTQYF. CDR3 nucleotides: TGTGCCAGCTCACCGGACTACTCAGATACGCAGTATTTT.

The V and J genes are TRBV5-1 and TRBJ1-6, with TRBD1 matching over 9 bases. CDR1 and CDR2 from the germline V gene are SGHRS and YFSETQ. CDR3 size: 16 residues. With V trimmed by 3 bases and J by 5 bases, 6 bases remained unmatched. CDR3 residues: CASSWRQGGNNSPLHF. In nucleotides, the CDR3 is TGCGCCAGCAGCTGGAGACAGGGGGGTAATAATTCACCCCTCCACTTT.

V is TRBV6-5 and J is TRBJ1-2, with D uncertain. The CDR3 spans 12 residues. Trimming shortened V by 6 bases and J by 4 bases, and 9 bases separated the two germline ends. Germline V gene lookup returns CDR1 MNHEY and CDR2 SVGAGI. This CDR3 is CASSRGSYGYTF. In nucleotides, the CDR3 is TGTGCCAGCAGCCGTGGTAGCTATGGCTACACCTTC.

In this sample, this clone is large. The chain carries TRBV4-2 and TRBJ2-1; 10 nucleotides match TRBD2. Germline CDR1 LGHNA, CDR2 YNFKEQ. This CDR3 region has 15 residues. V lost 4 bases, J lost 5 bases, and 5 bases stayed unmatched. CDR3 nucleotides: TGTGCCAGCAGCCCCGGGCTAGCGGGGGACAATGAGCAGTTCTTC. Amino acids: CASSPGLAGDNEQFF.

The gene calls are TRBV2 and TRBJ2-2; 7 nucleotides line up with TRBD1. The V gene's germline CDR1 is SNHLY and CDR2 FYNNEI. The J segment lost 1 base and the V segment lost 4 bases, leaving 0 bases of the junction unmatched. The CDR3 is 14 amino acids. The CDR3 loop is CASSGTGNTGELFF. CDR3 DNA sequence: TGTGCCAGCAGTGGGACAGGGAACACCGGGGAGCTGTTTTTT. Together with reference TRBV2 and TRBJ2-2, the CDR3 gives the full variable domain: EPEVTQTPSHQVTQMGQEVILRCVPISNHLYFYWYRQILGQKVEFLVSFYNNEISEKSEIFDDQFSVERPDGSNFTLKIRSTKLEDSAMYFCASSGTGNTGELFFGEGSRLTVL.

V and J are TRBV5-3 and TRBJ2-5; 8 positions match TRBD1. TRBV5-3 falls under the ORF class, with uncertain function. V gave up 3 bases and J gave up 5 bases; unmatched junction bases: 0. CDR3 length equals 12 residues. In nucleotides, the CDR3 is TGTGCCAGAAGCTGGGACAGGGAGACCCAGTACTTC. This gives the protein CARSWDRETQYF.

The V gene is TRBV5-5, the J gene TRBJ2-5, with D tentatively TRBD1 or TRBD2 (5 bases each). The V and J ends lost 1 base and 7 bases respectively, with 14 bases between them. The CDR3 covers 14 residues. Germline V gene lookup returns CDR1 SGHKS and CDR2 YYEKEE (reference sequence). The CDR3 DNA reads TGTGCCAGCAGCTTGTCTGAGGGGTATGTGACCCAGTACTTC. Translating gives CASSLSEGYVTQYF.

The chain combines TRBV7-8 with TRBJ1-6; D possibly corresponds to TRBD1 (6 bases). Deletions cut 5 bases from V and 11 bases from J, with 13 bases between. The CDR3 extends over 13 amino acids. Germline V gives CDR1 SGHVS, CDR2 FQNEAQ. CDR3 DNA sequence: TGTGCCAGCAGCCGCGGACAGACGACACCCCTCCACTTT. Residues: CASSRGQTTPLHF. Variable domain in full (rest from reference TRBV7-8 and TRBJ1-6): GAGVSQSPRYKVAKRGQDVALRCDPISGHVSLFWYQQALGQGPEFLTYFQNEAQLDKSGLPSDRFFAERPEGSVSTLKIQRTQQEDSAVYLCASSRGQTTPLHFGNGTRLTVT.

In DNA form, the CDR3 reads TGTGCCAGCAGCGTACCGGGACTAGCGGGAGGATATGAGCAGTTCTTC. It translates to CASSVPGLAGGYEQFF. V and J are TRBV5-6 and TRBJ2-1; 15 bases are a match to TRBD2. Germline V gene sequence: CDR1 SGHDT, CDR2 YYEEEE. There are 16 residues in the CDR3. J was trimmed by 8 bases and V by 4 bases; bases with no gene match: 7.

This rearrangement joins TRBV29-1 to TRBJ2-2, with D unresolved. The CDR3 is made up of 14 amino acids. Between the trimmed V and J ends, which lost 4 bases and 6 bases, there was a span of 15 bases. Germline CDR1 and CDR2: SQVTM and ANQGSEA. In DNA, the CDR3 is TGCAGCGTTGCGAAGACCCCCGGACCCGGGGAGCTGTTTTTT. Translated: CSVAKTPGPGELFF.

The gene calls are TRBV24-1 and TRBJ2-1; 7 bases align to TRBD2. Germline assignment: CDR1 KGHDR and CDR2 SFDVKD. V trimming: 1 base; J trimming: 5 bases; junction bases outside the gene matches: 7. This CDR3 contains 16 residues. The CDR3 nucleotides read TGTGCCACCAGTGATTTCCGGCGGGAGTACCACAATGAGCAGTTCTTC. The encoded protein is CATSDFRREYHNEQFF.

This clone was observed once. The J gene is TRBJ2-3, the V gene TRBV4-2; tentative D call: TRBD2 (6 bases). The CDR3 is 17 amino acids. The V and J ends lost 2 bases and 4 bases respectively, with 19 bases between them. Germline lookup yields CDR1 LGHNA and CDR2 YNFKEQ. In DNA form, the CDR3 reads TGTGCCAGCAGCCAAATCCCGGCTAGCGAATTCCCAGATACGCAGTATTTT. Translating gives CASSQIPASEFPDTQYF.

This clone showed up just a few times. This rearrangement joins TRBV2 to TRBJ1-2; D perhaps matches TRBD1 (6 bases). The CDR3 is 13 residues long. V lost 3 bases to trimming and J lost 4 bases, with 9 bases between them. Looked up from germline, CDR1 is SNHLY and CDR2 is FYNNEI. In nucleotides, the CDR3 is TGTGCCAGCAGTGAGGACAGACCCTATGGCTACACCTTC. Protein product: CASSEDRPYGYTF.

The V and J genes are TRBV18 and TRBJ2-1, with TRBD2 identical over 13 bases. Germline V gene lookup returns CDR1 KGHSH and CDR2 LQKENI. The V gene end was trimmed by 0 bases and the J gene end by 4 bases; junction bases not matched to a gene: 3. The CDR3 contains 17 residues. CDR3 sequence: CASSPPLGLAGYNEQFF. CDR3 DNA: TGTGCCAGCTCACCACCGTTGGGACTAGCGGGATACAATGAGCAGTTCTTC. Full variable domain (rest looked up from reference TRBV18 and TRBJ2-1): NAGVMQNPRHLVRRRGQEARLRCSPMKGHSHVYWYRQLPEEGLKFMVYLQKENIIDESGMPKERFSAEFPKEGPSILRIQQVVRGDSAAYFCASSPPLGLAGYNEQFFGPGTRLTVL.

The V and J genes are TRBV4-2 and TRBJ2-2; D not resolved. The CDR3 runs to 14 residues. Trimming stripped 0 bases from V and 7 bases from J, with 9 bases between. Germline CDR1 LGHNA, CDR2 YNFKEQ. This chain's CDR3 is CASSQEVQVGELFF. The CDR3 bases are TGTGCCAGCAGCCAAGAGGTCCAGGTCGGGGAGCTGTTTTTT.

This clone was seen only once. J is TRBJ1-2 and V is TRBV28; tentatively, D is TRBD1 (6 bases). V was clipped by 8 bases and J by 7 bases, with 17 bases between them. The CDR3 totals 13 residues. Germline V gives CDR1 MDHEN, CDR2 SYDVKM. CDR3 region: CASAPGRGRGYTF. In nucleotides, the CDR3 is TGTGCCAGCGCCCCAGGCAGGGGCCGTGGCTACACCTTC.